These 21 T cell receptor beta chains share one sample of origin, sequenced in a study of blood T cell repertoires in COVID-19. Measured with immunoSEQ multiplex PCR; TCRdb has only the in-frame clones, and not every one. This sample yields fewer than 350,000 clones, of which about 89% are seen a single time; roughly 5% belongs to the top ten. Input material: PBMCs or T cells enriched from blood (not recorded which). Receptors were obtained from a man between 60 and 75 years old who had recovered from COVID-19.

V usage is TRBV28 and J usage is TRBJ1-6; unclear D gene. Trimming left V 4 bases short and J 0 bases short, with 10 bases between. This CDR3 region has 16 residues. Germline CDR1 MDHEN, CDR2 SYDVKM. CDR3 DNA: TGTGCCAGCAGTTCTACCGCTAGCTCCTATAATTCACCCCTCCACTTT. Translating gives CASSSTASSYNSPLHF.

The chain employs TRBV2 and TRBJ2-1; D gene unclear. V was clipped by 2 bases and J by 4 bases, with 6 bases between them. In germline, CDR1 is SNHLY, CDR2 FYNNEI. CDR3 length: 13 amino acids. Here the CDR3 reads CASSELVYNEQFF. CDR3 sequence (DNA): TGTGCCAGCAGTGAACTAGTTTACAATGAGCAGTTCTTC.

CDR3 bases: TGTGCCAGCTCACCCCCACCCCCGGGAGCCCTCTACAATGAGCAGTTCTTC. Residues: CASSPPPPGALYNEQFF. The rearrangement joins TRBV18 to TRBJ2-1; possibly TRBD2 for D (6 bases). V shed 3 bases and J shed 3 bases, with 18 bases lying between them. This CDR3 region has 17 residues. CDR1 KGHSH and CDR2 LQKENI come from the germline V gene. The entire variable domain, with the rest obtained from reference TRBV18 and TRBJ2-1, is as follows: NAGVMQNPRHLVRRRGQEARLRCSPMKGHSHVYWYRQLPEEGLKFMVYLQKENIIDESGMPKERFSAEFPKEGPSILRIQQVVRGDSAAYFCASSPPPPGALYNEQFFGPGTRLTVL.

The gene calls are TRBV18 and TRBJ2-6; perhaps TRBD2 as D (5 bases). This CDR3 contains 19 residues. V was cut by 3 bases and J by 0 bases, with 18 bases left in between. Germline loops: CDR1 KGHSH, CDR2 LQKENI. The CDR3 DNA reads as TGTGCCAGCTCACCCCTAGGAGGCCTATCCTTCTCTGGGGCCAACGTCCTGACTTTC. This translates into CASSPLGGLSFSGANVLTF.

V and J are TRBV3-1 (or the pseudogene TRBV3-2) and TRBJ1-2; TRBD1 is a possible D gene (6 bases). Looked up from germline, CDR1 is LGHDT and CDR2 is YNNKEL (reference sequence). V was clipped by 4 bases and J by 3 bases, with 9 bases between them. The CDR3 runs 13 residues. The DNA of the CDR3 is TGTGCCAGCAGCCGGACAGCTTACTATGGCTACACCTTC. Its translation is CASSRTAYYGYTF.

The chain recombines TRBV7-9 with TRBJ2-2; no clear D. CDR3 length equals 16 residues. Germline V gives CDR1 SEHNR, CDR2 FQNEAQ (reference sequence). Trimming removed 1 base at V and 1 base at J, with 10 bases between. The CDR3 DNA sequence: TGTGCCAGCAGCTTAGTCCCCCGACAGAACACCGGGGAGCTGTTTTTT. It yields the protein CASSLVPRQNTGELFF.

V is TRBV7-3 and J is TRBJ1-6, with D maybe TRBD1 (5 bases). This CDR3 has 14 amino acids. The V and J ends lost 5 bases and 5 bases respectively, with 10 bases between them. Germline CDR1 reads SGHTA; CDR2 reads FQGTGA. CDR3 residues: CASSPAGNNSPLHF. The CDR3, as DNA: TGTGCCAGCAGCCCAGCAGGGAATAATTCACCCCTCCACTTT.

This clone was seen a handful of times. The rearrangement uses TRBV13 and TRBJ2-7; 11 nucleotides line up with TRBD2. V dropped 5 bases and J dropped 5; count of bases not matched to a gene: 8. Per germline, CDR1 PRHDT and CDR2 FYEKMQ (reference sequence). The CDR3 length is 15 residues. This CDR3 is CASSNLPGLADEQYF. The CDR3 DNA is TGTGCCAGCAGCAACCTTCCGGGACTAGCGGACGAGCAGTACTTC.

This chain uses TRBV9 with TRBJ2-5; 7 bases align to TRBD2. This CDR3 comprises 16 residues. CDR1 is SGDLS, CDR2 YYNGEE, per germline. V lost 0 bases, J lost 4 bases, and 9 bases stayed unmatched. CDR3 amino acids: CASSVGGAGIGETQYF. The CDR3 region has the DNA TGTGCCAGCAGCGTAGGAGGAGCGGGAATAGGAGAGACCCAGTACTTC.

The gene calls are TRBV19 and TRBJ2-1, with D tentatively TRBD2 (6 bases). V was clipped by 3 bases and J by 5 bases, with 11 bases between them. The CDR3 is 14 residues long. Germline V CDR1 and CDR2: LNHDA, SQIVND (reference sequence). This CDR3 reads CASSIILADNEQFF. CDR3 nucleotides: TGTGCCAGTAGTATTATACTAGCTGACAATGAGCAGTTCTTC. The full variable domain, completed using reference TRBV19 and TRBJ2-1, is DGGITQSPKYLFRKEGQNVTLSCEQNLNHDAMYWYRQDPGQGLRLIYYSQIVNDFQKGDIAEGYSVSREKKESFPLTVTSAQKNPTAFYLCASSIILADNEQFFGPGTRLTVL.

This chain joins TRBV6-6 and TRBJ2-2, with 7 nucleotides matching TRBD2. The junction had 9 bases not matched to a gene; V was cut back by 5 bases and J by 0 bases. CDR3 length equals 17 residues. The germline V gene encodes CDR1 MNHNY and CDR2 SVGAGI (reference sequence). The DNA for the CDR3 is TGTGCCAGCAGTCATCTAGCGGAGTTCGCGAACACCGGGGAGCTGTTTTTT. Protein: CASSHLAEFANTGELFF.

This chain joins TRBV7-9 and TRBJ1-3; tentatively, D is TRBD1 (6 bases). V lost 0 bases, J lost 4 bases, and 13 bases lay in between. The CDR3 length is 16 residues. In germline, CDR1 is SEHNR, CDR2 FQNEAQ (reference sequence). The CDR3 is CASSLAERTDGNTIYF. CDR3 nucleotides: TGTGCCAGCAGCTTAGCGGAAAGGACAGACGGAAACACCATATATTTT.

This rearrangement joins TRBV18 to TRBJ2-3; D perhaps matches TRBD1 (6 bases). V was shortened by 3 bases and J by 4 bases, with 14 bases between the two germline ends. The germline V gene has CDR1 KGHSH and CDR2 LQKENI. This CDR3 has 15 amino acids. Here the CDR3 DNA reads TGTGCCAGCTCACCTAACAGGGTGGGCCCAGATACGCAGTATTTT. This sequence encodes CASSPNRVGPDTQYF.

This chain uses TRBV25-1 with TRBJ2-3; 9 bases are a match to TRBD2. The CDR3 has 16 amino acids. CDR1 MGHDK and CDR2 SYGVNS come from the germline V gene. Trimming removed 0 bases from V and 0 bases from J; junction bases left unmatched: 1. CDR3 in amino acids: CASSEYGTSSTDTQYF. CDR3 bases: TGTGCCAGCAGTGAATATGGGACTAGCAGCACAGATACGCAGTATTTT.

This chain links TRBV6-5 with TRBJ2-2; 8 bases agree with TRBD1. Germline V gene data show CDR1 as MNHEY and CDR2 as SVGAGI. V shed 7 bases and J 6 bases; nucleotides not matched to a gene: 7. This CDR3 spans 14 amino acids. CDR3 protein: CASIRTGQAGELFF. In DNA form, the CDR3 reads TGTGCCAGCATTCGGACAGGGCAGGCCGGGGAGCTGTTTTTT.

The chain has TRBV5-1 and TRBJ2-7; 11 bases agree with TRBD1. CDR3 length equals 15 residues. J was trimmed by 6 bases and V by 2 bases; bases with no gene match: 7. CDR1 is SGHRS, CDR2 YFSETQ, per germline. For the CDR3, the DNA is TGCGCCAGCAGCTTTCCGGGACAGGGGGTCTCCGAGCAGTACTTC. Translated, it gives CASSFPGQGVSEQYF.

The chain recombines TRBV12-3 or TRBV12-4 with TRBJ1-2; D remains ambiguous. The CDR3 loop spans 13 amino acids. V gave up 4 bases and J gave up 1 base, with 7 bases separating them. The CDR3 protein is CASSSTNNYGYTF. The CDR3 bases are TGTGCCAGCAGTTCGACAAATAACTATGGCTACACCTTC.

The V and J genes are TRBV19 and TRBJ1-2; the D is unclear. Trimming cost V 4 bases and J 6 bases, with 15 bases left between them. CDR1 LNHDA and CDR2 SQIVND come from the germline V gene (reference sequence). This CDR3 comprises 14 residues. CDR3 loop: CASSTSDLVDGYTF. The CDR3 nucleotides are TGTGCCAGTAGTACCTCCGACTTGGTCGATGGCTACACCTTC. Full variable domain (outside the CDR3, taken from reference TRBV19 and TRBJ1-2): DGGITQSPKYLFRKEGQNVTLSCEQNLNHDAMYWYRQDPGQGLRLIYYSQIVNDFQKGDIAEGYSVSREKKESFPLTVTSAQKNPTAFYLCASSTSDLVDGYTFGSGTRLTVV.

This chain uses TRBV9 with TRBJ2-1; a possible D gene is TRBD2 (6 bases). The CDR3 loop spans 15 amino acids. V was cut by 3 bases and J by 0 bases, with 10 bases left in between. Germline V gives CDR1 SGDLS, CDR2 YYNGEE. CDR3 amino acids: CASSADGSSYNEQFF. The CDR3 DNA reads TGTGCCAGCAGCGCGGACGGGAGCTCCTACAATGAGCAGTTCTTC.

The gene calls are TRBV4-3 and TRBJ2-3; D gene uncertain. The V and J ends lost 4 bases and 2 bases respectively, with 25 bases between them. This CDR3 region has 19 residues. Germline CDR1 is LGHNA and CDR2 is YSLEER. The CDR3: CASSRAAGRQEYPTDTQYF. For the CDR3, the DNA is TGCGCCAGCAGCCGGGCCGCTGGGCGACAAGAGTACCCCACAGATACGCAGTATTTT.

The chain uses TRBV5-5 and TRBJ2-2; D is undetermined. This CDR3 is 13 amino acids long. Trimming pared 0 bases from V and 7 bases from J, leaving 7 bases between. Germline CDR1 reads SGHKS; CDR2 reads YYEKEE (reference sequence). CDR3 protein: CASSLVQFGELFF. As DNA, the CDR3 is TGTGCCAGCAGCTTGGTCCAATTCGGGGAGCTGTTTTTT.